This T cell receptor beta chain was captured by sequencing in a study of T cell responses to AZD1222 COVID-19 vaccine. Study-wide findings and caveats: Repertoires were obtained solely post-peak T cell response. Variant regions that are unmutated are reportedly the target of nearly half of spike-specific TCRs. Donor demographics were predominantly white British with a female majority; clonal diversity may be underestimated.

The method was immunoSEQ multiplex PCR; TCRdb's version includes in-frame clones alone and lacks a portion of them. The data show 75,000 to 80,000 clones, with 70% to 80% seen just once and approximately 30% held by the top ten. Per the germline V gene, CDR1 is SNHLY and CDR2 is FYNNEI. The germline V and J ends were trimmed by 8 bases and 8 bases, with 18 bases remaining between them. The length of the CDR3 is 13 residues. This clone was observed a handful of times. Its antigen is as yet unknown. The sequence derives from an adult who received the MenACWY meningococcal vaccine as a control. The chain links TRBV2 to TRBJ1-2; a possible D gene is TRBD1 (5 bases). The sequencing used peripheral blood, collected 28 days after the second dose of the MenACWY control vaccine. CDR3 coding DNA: TGTGCCAGCTCACGGTCCCAGGGAGGAGGCTACACCTTC. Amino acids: CASSRSQGGGYTF.